A selection of T cell receptor beta chains follows, all from one sample in a study of spatial heterogeneity in lung cancer. TCRdb ran MiXCR on the 5' RACE reads and lists one entry per CDR3 protein. Here the sample spans 4,200 or so distinct CDR3 sequences, about 9% being singletons. This material consisted of lung tumor tissue, taken at surgery. Receptors were obtained from a male donor with early-stage non-small cell lung cancer. Both conserved end residues are part of each CDR3. The order of the fields is D gene, clone size, J gene, V gene, CDR3 DNA, CDR3 protein. The D gene is left open where the match is weak. Size tells how often a clone was seen (once, few, many) or the class of an expanded clone, and some rows leave it out.

D: .; size: medium-sized; J: TRBJ1-1; V: TRBV6-6; DNA: TGTGCCAGCATTCCCTTTGGGGGAGGGACTGAAGCTTTCTTT; CDR3: CASIPFGGGTEAFF
D: .; size: .; J: TRBJ2-2; V: TRBV30; DNA: TGTGCCTGGAGCAGGGCCGGGGAGCTGTTTTTT; CDR3: CAWSRAGELFF
D: .; size: many; J: TRBJ2-1; V: TRBV20-1; DNA: TGCAGTGTCGATGCTAGAACAGACAATGAGCAGTTCTTC; CDR3: CSVDARTDNEQFF
D: .; size: .; J: TRBJ2-7; V: TRBV10-2; DNA: TGCGCCAGCAGTGAAGGCAATTACTACGAGCAGTACTTC; CDR3: CASSEGNYYEQYF
D: .; size: medium-sized; J: TRBJ2-2; V: TRBV27; DNA: TGTGCCAGCAGACGAGGGGTCGGGGAGCTGTTTTTT; CDR3: CASRRGVGELFF
D: TRBD1; size: medium-sized; J: TRBJ2-7; V: TRBV5-4; DNA: TGTGCCAGCAGCCCCCCCGGGACAGGGGGTTACGAGCAGTACTTC; CDR3: CASSPPGTGGYEQYF
D: TRBD2; size: medium-sized; J: TRBJ2-3; V: TRBV11-2; DNA: TGTGCCAGCAGTTATAGCGGGGGGGCCGGAGATACGCAGTATTTT; CDR3: CASSYSGGAGDTQYF
D: TRBD1; size: medium-sized; J: TRBJ2-2; V: TRBV7-9; DNA: TGTGCCAGCAGCCTACCGACAGGGGGAAGAAACACCGGGGAGCTGTTTTTT; CDR3: CASSLPTGGRNTGELFF
D: TRBD1; size: medium-sized; J: TRBJ2-1; V: TRBV25-1; DNA: TGTGCCAGCAGTGGGGGGACAGGGGTAACAAATGAGCAGTTCTTC; CDR3: CASSGGTGVTNEQFF
D: .; size: medium-sized; J: TRBJ1-1; V: TRBV28; DNA: TGTGCCGTGACCCTAGACCCTACTGGGGTTGAAGCTTTCTTT; CDR3: CAVTLDPTGVEAFF
D: .; size: many; J: TRBJ1-1; V: TRBV6-5; DNA: TGTGCCAGCTATAATCGGGGGGCGACTGAAGCTTTCTTT; CDR3: CASYNRGATEAFF
D: .; size: medium-sized; J: TRBJ2-7; V: TRBV20-1; DNA: TGCAGTGCTAGCCGAGCAATCTACGAGCAGTACTTC; CDR3: CSASRAIYEQYF
D: .; size: medium-sized; J: TRBJ1-5; V: TRBV6-2/TRBV6-3; DNA: TGTGCCAGCAGGGCGACATCTACGAGGGATTATCAGCCCCAGCATTTT; CDR3: CASRATSTRDYQPQHF
D: .; size: many; J: TRBJ2-3; V: TRBV28; DNA: TGTGCCAGCAGTTTCCAGGAGGGGCCCGGAACAGATACGCAGTATTTT; CDR3: CASSFQEGPGTDTQYF
D: TRBD2; size: many; J: TRBJ2-1; V: TRBV10-3; DNA: TGTGCCATCAGTGAGGCTAGCGGGAGTACAAATGAGCAGTTCTTC; CDR3: CAISEASGSTNEQFF
D: .; size: medium-sized; J: TRBJ2-1; V: TRBV5-5; DNA: TGTGCCAGCAGCTTGGTGGAGGTCAATGAGCAGTTCTTC; CDR3: CASSLVEVNEQFF
D: TRBD2; size: medium-sized; J: TRBJ2-7; V: TRBV20-1; DNA: TGCAGTGTTACCAGAGCGGGAGGGAACGAGCAGTACTTC; CDR3: CSVTRAGGNEQYF
D: .; size: medium-sized; J: TRBJ1-6; V: TRBV2; DNA: TGTGCCAGCAGTGATCAGGGTAGTGGTTCACCCCTCCACTTT; CDR3: CASSDQGSGSPLHF
D: TRBD2; size: medium-sized; J: TRBJ2-2; V: TRBV28; DNA: TGTGCCAGCAGTCCTAGCGGGTCGAACACCGGGGAGCTGTTTTTT; CDR3: CASSPSGSNTGELFF
D: .; size: medium-sized; J: TRBJ2-1; V: TRBV28; DNA: TGTGCCAGCAGTCCAGGGTTGGGGGAGCAGTTCTTC; CDR3: CASSPGLGEQFF
D: TRBD2; size: medium-sized; J: TRBJ2-7; V: TRBV20-1; DNA: TGCAGTGCTAGGTCGGGCGGGAGGGTCTACGAGCAGTACTTC; CDR3: CSARSGGRVYEQYF
D: TRBD1; size: many; J: TRBJ2-2; V: TRBV7-2; DNA: TGTGCCAGCAGCCGGGGGACAGGGTACACCGGGGAGCTGTTTTTT; CDR3: CASSRGTGYTGELFF
D: .; size: medium-sized; J: TRBJ2-5; V: TRBV5-1; DNA: TGCGCTGTCGGGGGAGAGACCCAGTACTTC; CDR3: CAVGGETQYF
D: TRBD2; size: medium-sized; J: TRBJ2-7; V: TRBV28; DNA: TGTGCCAGCAGTCCGGGGACTAGCGGGAGAAGCGAGCAGTACTTC; CDR3: CASSPGTSGRSEQYF
D: TRBD2; size: few; J: TRBJ2-5; V: TRBV20-1; DNA: TGCAGTGCTAGCGGGACTAGCGGGGGTGAGCTCCAAGAGACCCAGTACTTC; CDR3: CSASGTSGGELQETQYF
D: .; size: medium-sized; J: TRBJ2-2; V: TRBV5-4; DNA: TGTGCCAGCAGCTTTAAGGAGGACTTTAACACCGGGGAGCTGTTTTTT; CDR3: CASSFKEDFNTGELFF
D: .; size: .; J: TRBJ2-2; V: TRBV9; DNA: TGTGCCAGCAGCGCGTTCCTACAGGCCGGGGAGCTGTTTTTT; CDR3: CASSAFLQAGELFF
D: TRBD2; size: many; J: TRBJ2-1; V: TRBV15; DNA: TGTGCCACCAGCGATCTAGCGGGGTATGAGCAGTTCTTC; CDR3: CATSDLAGYEQFF
D: TRBD1; size: .; J: TRBJ1-1; V: TRBV9; DNA: TGTGCCAGCAGCAAGGGGACAGGGGGGGTTTCGGGCACTGAAGCTTTCTTT; CDR3: CASSKGTGGVSGTEAFF
D: TRBD1; size: medium-sized; J: TRBJ1-2; V: TRBV5-1; DNA: TGCGCCAGCAGCTTGGACAGGGGGTCTCACCATGGCTACACCTTC; CDR3: CASSLDRGSHHGYTF
D: .; size: medium-sized; J: TRBJ1-1; V: TRBV19; DNA: TGTGCCAGTAGGTTGGAGGATCTGTCGAACACTGAAGCTTTCTTT; CDR3: CASRLEDLSNTEAFF
D: .; size: medium-sized; J: TRBJ1-1; V: TRBV18; DNA: TGTGCCAGCTCACCCAGGGGAAGGGAGGGCACTGAAGCTTTCTTT; CDR3: CASSPRGREGTEAFF
D: .; size: medium-sized; J: TRBJ1-1; V: TRBV5-1; DNA: TGCGCCAGCAGCTTGAGGCAGGGAGGCACTGAAGCTTTCTTT; CDR3: CASSLRQGGTEAFF
D: .; size: .; J: TRBJ1-1; V: TRBV4-2; DNA: TGTGCCAGCAGCCCCGTGAGAGTGGCAGGGCCCATGAACACTGAAGCTTTCTTT; CDR3: CASSPVRVAGPMNTEAFF
D: .; size: few; J: TRBJ2-5; V: TRBV11-2; DNA: TGTGCCAGCAGCTTAGCTGGGGGGTTCGAGACCCAGTACTTC; CDR3: CASSLAGGFETQYF
D: .; size: large; J: TRBJ2-1; V: TRBV7-2; DNA: TGTGCCAGCAGCTTGGGGGACATTGAGCAGTTCTTC; CDR3: CASSLGDIEQFF
D: .; size: medium-sized; J: TRBJ1-1; V: TRBV6-2/TRBV6-3; DNA: TGTGCCAGCAGTTACTCCGTTGAGACTGAAGCTTTCTTT; CDR3: CASSYSVETEAFF
D: TRBD1; size: medium-sized; J: TRBJ1-1; V: TRBV18; DNA: TGTGCCAGCTCAGGACCGGGACAGGGGCGGAACACTGAAGCTTTCTTT; CDR3: CASSGPGQGRNTEAFF
D: .; size: medium-sized; J: TRBJ2-7; V: TRBV27; DNA: TGTGCCAGCAGCCGGACAGGGGTCCTAGCGGGATCCGAAGGCATCCACGAGCAGTACTTC; CDR3: CASSRTGVLAGSEGIHEQYF
D: TRBD1; size: medium-sized; J: TRBJ2-2; V: TRBV18; DNA: TGTGCCAGCTCACCCAAATCTCCGGGACAGGGCAACACCGGGGAGCTGTTTTTT; CDR3: CASSPKSPGQGNTGELFF
D: .; size: medium-sized; J: TRBJ2-1; V: TRBV4-3; DNA: TGCGCCAGCAGCCAAGATCGTCAACTAGCTTCCGATGAGCAGTTCTTC; CDR3: CASSQDRQLASDEQFF
D: TRBD2; size: medium-sized; J: TRBJ2-7; V: TRBV3-1; DNA: TGTGCCAGCACCGTTAGCGGGAGCCCAGTGGAGCAGTACTTC; CDR3: CASTVSGSPVEQYF
D: TRBD1; size: many; J: TRBJ2-7; V: TRBV30; DNA: TGTGCCTGGGAGGGACAGGCCTACGAGCAGTACTTC; CDR3: CAWEGQAYEQYF
D: .; size: .; J: TRBJ2-7; V: TRBV10-3; DNA: TGTGCCATCAGTCCCAGAGGCTCCGGGGGTACCTACGAGCAGTACTTC; CDR3: CAISPRGSGGTYEQYF
D: .; size: medium-sized; J: TRBJ2-7; V: TRBV7-8; DNA: TGTGCCAGCAGCTTAGGGGCCGGATCCTACGAGCAGTACTTC; CDR3: CASSLGAGSYEQYF
D: .; size: .; J: TRBJ2-7; V: TRBV2; DNA: TGTGCCAGCAGTGTTACCGACCTATGGGTCGAGCAGTACTTC; CDR3: CASSVTDLWVEQYF
D: TRBD2; size: medium-sized; J: TRBJ2-5; V: TRBV3-1; DNA: TGTGCCAGCAGCCAAGTGGTCGGGGGGGCCGGTGAGACCCAGTACTTC; CDR3: CASSQVVGGAGETQYF
D: TRBD2; size: .; J: TRBJ2-1; V: TRBV29-1; DNA: TGCAGCGCCGGGACTAGCGGGGGTTACAATGAGCAGTTCTTC; CDR3: CSAGTSGGYNEQFF
D: .; size: .; J: TRBJ2-1; V: TRBV12-3/TRBV12-4; DNA: TGTGCCAGCAGTAACCCCGGCGGGGCGGGGGCCAGGAATGAGCAGTTCTTC; CDR3: CASSNPGGAGARNEQFF
D: TRBD1; size: many; J: TRBJ1-1; V: TRBV3-1; DNA: TGTGCCAGCATGCCGGCGGGACAGAAATTGAACACTGAAGCTTTCTTT; CDR3: CASMPAGQKLNTEAFF